This T cell receptor (beta chain) was captured in a study of T cell responses to AZD1222 COVID-19 vaccine. CDR3 length: 13 amino acids. V lost 4 bases to trimming and J lost 2 bases, with 10 bases between them. Germline CDR1 reads SGHNT; CDR2 reads YYREEE (reference sequence). This clone has more than one count but fewer than ten. Sequenced by immunoSEQ multiplex PCR; TCRdb stores in-frame clones only, minus some. Here the sample spans 30,000 to 50,000 clones, 88% being singletons. This chain joins TRBV5-4 and TRBJ2-7; maybe TRBD1 (5 bases). Here the sequenced sample was peripheral blood, taken 28 days after the second dose of the MenACWY control vaccine. This sequence originates from an adult who received the MenACWY meningococcal vaccine as a control. CDR3 sequence: CASSLDSTYEQYF. The CDR3 DNA is TGTGCCAGCAGCCTCGACAGTACCTACGAGCAGTACTTC.